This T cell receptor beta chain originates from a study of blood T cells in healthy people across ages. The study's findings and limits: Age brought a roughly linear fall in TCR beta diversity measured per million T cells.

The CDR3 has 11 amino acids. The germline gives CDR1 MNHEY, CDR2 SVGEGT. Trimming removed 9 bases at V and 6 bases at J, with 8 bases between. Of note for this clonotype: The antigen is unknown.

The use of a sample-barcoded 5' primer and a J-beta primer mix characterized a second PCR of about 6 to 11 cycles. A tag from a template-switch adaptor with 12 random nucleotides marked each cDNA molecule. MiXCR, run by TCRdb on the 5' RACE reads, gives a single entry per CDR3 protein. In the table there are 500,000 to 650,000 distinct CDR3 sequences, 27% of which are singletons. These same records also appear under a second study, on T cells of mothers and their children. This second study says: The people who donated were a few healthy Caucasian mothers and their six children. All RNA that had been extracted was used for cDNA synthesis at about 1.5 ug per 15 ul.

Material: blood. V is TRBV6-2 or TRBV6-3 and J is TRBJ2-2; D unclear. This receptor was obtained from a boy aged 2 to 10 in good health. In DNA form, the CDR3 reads TGTGCCAGTCCTATCGCCGGGGAGCTGTTTTTT. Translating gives CASPIAGELFF.